Shown below are 7 T cell receptor beta chains from a single sample sequenced in a study of T-cell reconstitution after alpha-beta-depleted transplantation in children. Unique molecular identifiers tagged the TCRbeta library. TCRdb analysed the PCR reads with MiXCR anew, one entry per CDR3 protein. The data show fewer than 500,000 distinct CDR3 sequences, with 43% seen just once and under 30% held by the top ten. Sequencing used PBMCs, obtained before TCRalphabeta/CD19-depleted stem cell transplant. The source of these receptors is a girl aged 2 to 10 with aplastic anemia, due to receive a stem cell transplant.

V is TRBV5-1 and J is TRBJ2-7; no clear D. Germline V lookup: CDR1 SGHRS, CDR2 YFSETQ. The CDR3 has 15 amino acids. The V end lost 3 bases, the J end lost 7 bases, and 20 bases lay between the germline ends. CDR3 protein: CASSSLPGSLGEQYF. In DNA, the CDR3 is TGCGCCAGCAGCTCACTCCCCGGTTCCCTTGGGGAGCAGTACTTC. Drawing the rest from reference TRBV5-1 and TRBJ2-7, the complete variable domain is KAGVTQTPRYLIKTRGQQVTLSCSPISGHRSVSWYQQTPGQGLQFLFEYFSETQRNKGNFPGRFSGRQFSNSRSEMNVSTLELGDSALYLCASSSLPGSLGEQYFGPGTRLTVT.

The chain joins TRBV6-5 to TRBJ2-7; 9 bases align to TRBD2. The germline V gene encodes CDR1 MNHEY and CDR2 SVGAGI. This CDR3 is built from 16 residues. Trimming at V came to 2 bases and at J to 5 bases, leaving 10 bases not matched to a gene. The CDR3 nucleotides read TGTGCCAGCAGTTACCTAGGGGGTAGCGGGAGCCACGAGCAGTACTTC. It yields the protein CASSYLGGSGSHEQYF.

This chain links TRBV15 with TRBJ2-7; possibly TRBD2 for D (5 bases). Trimming took 0 bases from V and 5 from J, leaving 5 bases between them. This CDR3 contains 12 residues. Germline CDR1 and CDR2: LNHNV and YYDKDF (reference sequence). This CDR3 reads CATSRDGNEQYF. DNA of the CDR3: TGTGCCACCAGCAGAGACGGGAACGAGCAGTACTTC.

The V gene is TRBV20-1, the J gene TRBJ2-7; D unresolved. V lost 6 bases, J lost 3 bases, and 6 bases lay in between. This CDR3 contains 10 residues. Germline CDR1 and CDR2: DFQATT and SNEGSKA (reference sequence). The CDR3 sequence is CSALNYEQYF. DNA of the CDR3: TGCAGTGCCCTAAACTACGAGCAGTACTTC.

This clonotype appeared once. The gene calls are TRBV29-1 and TRBJ1-2; TRBD1 matches 8 bases. Per the germline V gene, CDR1 is SQVTM and CDR2 is ANQGSEA. With V trimmed by 4 bases and J by 0 bases, 4 bases remained unmatched. The CDR3 spans 14 residues. This CDR3 is CSVATGGTNYGYTF. CDR3 nucleotide sequence: TGCAGCGTTGCCACAGGGGGTACTAACTATGGCTACACCTTC.

This clonotype was counted ten times or more. In nucleotides, the CDR3 is TGTGCCAGCACTAGCTCCTATAATTCACCCCTCCACTTT. It specifies CASTSSYNSPLHF. V usage is TRBV27 and J usage is TRBJ1-6; no clear D. V lost 7 bases and J lost 0, with 4 bases in between. The V gene's germline CDR1 is MNHEY and CDR2 SMNVEV (reference sequence). The CDR3 is 13 amino acids.

This clonotype has at least ten counts. The chain is built from TRBV14 and TRBJ2-2, with D perhaps TRBD2 (5 bases). Trimming took off 4 bases at V and 6 bases at J, with 9 bases between the two ends. The V gene's germline CDR1 is SGHDN and CDR2 FVKESK. This CDR3 has 13 amino acids. CDR3 DNA sequence: TGTGCCAGCAGCCCGCTCGGGGCCGGGGAGCTGTTTTTT. Translation gives CASSPLGAGELFF. The variable domain in full, with the rest retrieved from reference TRBV14 and TRBJ2-2, is EAGVTQFPSHSVIEKGQTVTLRCDPISGHDNLYWYRRVMGKEIKFLLHFVKESKQDESGMPNNRFLAERTGGTYSTLKVQPAELEDSGVYFCASSPLGAGELFFGEGSRLTVL.